The rows below give T cell receptor beta chains drawn from one sample of a study of shared clonotypes between healthy human individuals. TCRdb keeps only in-frame clones here, not all; method: immunoSEQ multiplex PCR. This repertoire shows approximately 810,000 clones, 92% found once; its top ten account for 20% to 30%. The material sequenced was naive CD8+ T cells sorted from blood. The origin of the receptors is a man aged 25-45 years in good health. Both conserved end residues are part of each CDR3. D genes are given only for firm matches. Size is omitted from some rows. Given values are once, few, many or a class for expanded clones.

j_call d_call v_call clone_size cdr3_nt cdr3_aa
TRBJ2-7 TRBD1 TRBV6-1 NA TGTGCCACGAGGGGACAGGTATACGAGCAGTACTTC CATRGQVYEQYF
TRBJ2-2 NA TRBV29-1 NA TGCAGCGTTGAAGATCTAACCGGGGAGCTGTTTTTT CSVEDLTGELFF
TRBJ2-1 NA TRBV9 NA TGTGCCAGCAGCGTAGGGATAGCGTATGAGCAGTTCTTC CASSVGIAYEQFF
TRBJ2-7 NA TRBV28 NA TGTGCCAGCCGATTCGGCCCCTACGAGCAGTACTTC CASRFGPYEQYF
TRBJ2-7 NA TRBV4-1 NA TGCGCCAGCAGCCAAGGAACGGGGGTGAGGGGCTACGAGCAGTACTTC CASSQGTGVRGYEQYF
TRBJ2-1 TRBD1 TRBV27 NA TGTGCCAGCAGTAATGGGACAGGGACCTACAATGAGCAGTTCTTC CASSNGTGTYNEQFF
TRBJ2-7 NA TRBV27 NA TGTGCCAGCAGTTTTGGCAGCGGTGCCTACGAGCAGTACTTC CASSFGSGAYEQYF
TRBJ2-7 TRBD1 TRBV7-9 NA TGTGCCAGCAGCCCTCTCCTCGGGACAGGGACCTACGAGCAGTACTTC CASSPLLGTGTYEQYF
TRBJ2-7 NA TRBV10-2 NA TGCGCCAGCAGTGAGATCGGGCGGATATCCTACGAGCAGTACTTC CASSEIGRISYEQYF
TRBJ2-2 NA TRBV9 NA TGTGCCAGCAGCCTCCGGACTGCCAACCCGAACACCGGGGAGCTGTTTTTT CASSLRTANPNTGELFF
TRBJ2-2 NA TRBV5-5 NA TGTGCCAGCAGACCACTAGCAACCGGGGAGCTGTTTTTT CASRPLATGELFF
TRBJ1-1 NA TRBV29-1 NA TGCAGCGTTTCGTGGGAAATGAACACTGAAGCTTTCTTT CSVSWEMNTEAFF
TRBJ2-1 TRBD2 TRBV27 NA TGTGCCAGCAGCCTCGGGACTAGCGGGACCTATGAGCAGTTCTTC CASSLGTSGTYEQFF
TRBJ2-3 NA TRBV2 NA TGTGCCAGCGGTGGAGGGGATACGCAGTATTTT CASGGGDTQYF
TRBJ1-5 TRBD1 TRBV27 NA TGTGCCAGTAACCTACAGGGGGCGCGTGAGAAGCCCCAGCATTTT CASNLQGAREKPQHF
TRBJ1-5 NA TRBV7-6 NA TGTGCCAGCAGCTCACGTTGGGCAGAGGAAGAGCCCCAGCATTTT CASSSRWAEEEPQHF
TRBJ2-2 NA TRBV11-3 NA TGTGCCAGCAGCTCGGGACCGGGCCAGGGCGGGGAGCTGTTTTTT CASSSGPGQGGELFF
TRBJ2-5 TRBD2 TRBV15 once TGTGCCACCAGCAGATCACTTAGTCCTTGGACTAGCGGGGACTACCAAGAGACCCAGTACTTC CATSRSLSPWTSGDYQETQYF
TRBJ2-4 NA TRBV7-4 NA TGTGCCAGCAGCTACAAAAACATTCAGTACTTC CASSYKNIQYF
TRBJ2-1 NA TRBV10-2 NA TGCGCCAGCAGCGGGGCGGGATCCTACAATGAGCAGTTCTTC CASSGAGSYNEQFF
TRBJ2-2 NA TRBV7-9 NA TGTGCCAGCAGCTTAGCTCTCGGGGAGCTGTTTTTT CASSLALGELFF
TRBJ2-7 TRBD2 TRBV7-9 NA TGTGCCAGCAGCTCGGATGACCCCGGGACTAGCTCCTACGAGCAGTACTTC CASSSDDPGTSSYEQYF
TRBJ2-3 NA TRBV27 NA TGTGCCAGCAGTTGGGTCAACCGCGGTGATACGCAGTATTTT CASSWVNRGDTQYF
TRBJ2-1 NA TRBV28 NA TGTGCCAGCGCCACCTACAATGAGCAGTTCTTC CASATYNEQFF
TRBJ1-1 NA TRBV11-2 few TGTGCCAGCAGCTTAGCGGGTTTAAGGGTTTCGAACACTGAAGCTTTCTTT CASSLAGLRVSNTEAFF
TRBJ1-1 NA TRBV7-8 NA TGTGCCAGCAGCACCCCGAGCGCCGGTGGGAACACTGAAGCTTTCTTT CASSTPSAGGNTEAFF
TRBJ2-3 TRBD2 TRBV4-1 many TGCGCCAGCAGCCCTTGGGCTAGCGGGAGCCCAGATACGCAGTATTTT CASSPWASGSPDTQYF
TRBJ1-5 NA TRBV5-5 NA TGTGCCAGCAGCCTGGGACGTGGGGTCAATCAGCCCCAGCATTTT CASSLGRGVNQPQHF
TRBJ2-1 NA TRBV4-1 NA TGCGCCAGCAGCCAAACAAAGACAGGGCCCGGGAGGTTCTTC CASSQTKTGPGRFF
TRBJ2-6 NA TRBV9 NA TGTGCCAGCAGCGTCAGGGGTTCAGGGGCCAACGTCCTGACTTTC CASSVRGSGANVLTF
TRBJ2-7 TRBD1 TRBV10-3 NA TGTGCCATCAGTGAAGGTGGACAGGGTGAGCTCTCGTACGAGCAGTACTTC CAISEGGQGELSYEQYF
TRBJ2-7 NA TRBV5-4 NA TGTGCCAGCAGCTCGGACAGCTCCTACGAGCAGTACTTC CASSSDSSYEQYF
TRBJ2-1 NA TRBV4-1 NA TGCGCCAGCAGCCCCCACAACAATGAGCAGTTCTTC CASSPHNNEQFF
TRBJ1-1 TRBD1 TRBV5-6 NA TGTGCCAGCAGCTTTAGCAGGGGGAAGCCTGAAGCTTTCTTT CASSFSRGKPEAFF
TRBJ2-3 NA TRBV18 NA TGTGCCAGCTCACGTGCGACCAGGGGCCAAACAGATACGCAGTATTTT CASSRATRGQTDTQYF
TRBJ2-2 NA TRBV9 NA TGTGCCAGCAGCGTAAGCTTAGGGCTGGCGAACACCGGGGAGCTGTTTTTT CASSVSLGLANTGELFF
TRBJ2-7 TRBD1 TRBV18 few TGTGCCAGCTCACCAACCGGGACAGGGGATTACGAGCAGTACTTC CASSPTGTGDYEQYF
TRBJ1-1 TRBD1 TRBV18 NA TGTGCCAGCTCACCGGGGTCCACAGGGGATTCCTCGGACACTGAAGCTTTCTTT CASSPGSTGDSSDTEAFF
TRBJ2-5 NA TRBV7-6 NA TGTGCCAGCAGCACGCGGACAGCCCCAGAGACCCAGTACTTC CASSTRTAPETQYF
TRBJ2-1 NA TRBV6-1 NA TGTGCCAGCAGTGGGCGAGTCTATGAGCAGTTCTTC CASSGRVYEQFF
TRBJ1-2 NA TRBV10-2 NA TGCGCCAGCAGTGAGGTGGATTACTATGGCTACACCTTC CASSEVDYYGYTF
TRBJ1-5 NA TRBV28 NA TGTGCCAGCACGAGGGCAGAACATAGCAATCAGCCCCAGCATTTT CASTRAEHSNQPQHF
TRBJ2-5 NA TRBV15 NA TGTGCCACCAGCAGCGAGGGGGTCCAAGAGACCCAGTACTTC CATSSEGVQETQYF
TRBJ2-1 NA TRBV11-2 NA TGTGCCAGCAGCCTGACTAGAAATGAGCAGTTCTTC CASSLTRNEQFF
TRBJ2-5 TRBD2 TRBV7-9 NA TGTGCCAGCAGCTTAGGGACTAGCGGGACGATCCGGGAGACCCAGTACTTC CASSLGTSGTIRETQYF
TRBJ2-5 NA TRBV27 few TGTGCCAGCAGTTTATTGGGCAGGGAGGAGACCCAGTACTTC CASSLLGREETQYF
TRBJ2-2 TRBD1 TRBV6-1 NA TGTGCCAGCAGTGTATGGGACAGCCCTGAAAACCTGCCCGGGGAGCTGTTTTTT CASSVWDSPENLPGELFF
TRBJ2-1 NA TRBV7-9 NA TGTGCCAGCAGCTTAGGTTTCAATGAGCAGTTCTTC CASSLGFNEQFF
TRBJ2-7 NA TRBV28 few TGTGCCAGCAGTTCCCCGACCTACGAGCAGTACTTC CASSSPTYEQYF
TRBJ2-1 NA TRBV6-1 NA TGTGCCAGCAGTGAAGATGCCATCGAAACCTACAATGAGCAGTTCTTC CASSEDAIETYNEQFF
TRBJ2-7 TRBD2 TRBV19 NA TGTGCCAGTAAGTTCTATGCGGGAGAGGGATACGAGCAGTACTTC CASKFYAGEGYEQYF
TRBJ1-4 NA TRBV27 NA TGTGCCAGCAGGAACCTCGACAAACCCACCGAAAAACTGTTTTTT CASRNLDKPTEKLFF
TRBJ1-1 NA TRBV5-6 NA TGTGCCAGCAGCTTGTTGTCTGGCCTAGAAGCTTTCTTT CASSLLSGLEAFF
TRBJ1-6 NA TRBV28 NA TGTGCCAGCAGTTTAGTGCAAACGTATAATTCACCCCTCCACTTT CASSLVQTYNSPLHF